The 21 T cell receptor beta chains listed next were all sequenced from one sample in a study of blood T cells in healthy people across ages. Alongside a J-beta primer mix, a sample-barcoded 5' primer served in a second PCR lasting about 6 to 12 cycles. TCRdb analysed the 5' RACE reads with MiXCR anew, one entry per CDR3 protein. This table has about 570,000 distinct CDR3 sequences, about 29% appearing once. These data were also reused for a study on T cells of mothers and their children.

The sequencing input was blood. The receptors shown here come from a boy aged 2-15 years in good health.

V gene TRBV5-1 combines with J gene TRBJ1-4; D call uncertain. Germline V gene data show CDR1 as SGHRS and CDR2 as YFSETQ. Trimming pared 2 bases from V and 4 bases from J, leaving 6 bases between. CDR3 length: 13 amino acids. CDR3: CASSLTDNEKLFF. The CDR3 DNA reads TGCGCCAGCAGCTTAACAGATAATGAAAAACTGTTTTTT.

This clonotype was found many times. The chain joins TRBV29-1 to TRBJ1-2; TRBD1 aligns across 7 bases. The CDR3 sequence is 12 residues long. J was trimmed by 0 bases and V by 7 bases; bases with no gene match: 2. Germline V gives CDR1 SQVTM, CDR2 ANQGSEA. The CDR3 here is CSAGQANYGYTF. CDR3 DNA: TGCAGCGCTGGACAGGCTAACTATGGCTACACCTTC.

This clonotype showed up just a few times. The chain combines TRBV25-1 with TRBJ2-5; D gene uncertain. CDR3 length: 14 amino acids. Germline V lookup: CDR1 MGHDK, CDR2 SYGVNS. V was clipped by 3 bases and J by 9 bases, with 17 bases between them. CDR3 residues: CASSDLGRGEAQYF. CDR3 DNA sequence: TGTGCCAGCAGTGATCTAGGGCGCGGCGAGGCCCAGTACTTC.

This clonotype came up a few times. This sequence joins TRBV10-3 and TRBJ2-6; D remains unclear. The germline gives CDR1 ENHRY, CDR2 SYGVKD. CDR3 length: 17 residues. V dropped 1 base and J dropped 0 bases, with 10 bases sitting between them. CDR3 sequence: CAISEWAGSSGANVLTF. CDR3 bases: TGTGCCATCAGTGAGTGGGCAGGTTCCTCTGGGGCCAACGTCCTGACTTTC.

This clonotype was counted between two and nine times. Since no conserved phenylalanine or tryptophan closes the CDR3, a read error is the likely cause. CDR3 sequence: CASSLRPGGTEAFL. The DNA of the CDR3 is TGTGCCAGCAGCTTACGCCCGGGTGGCACTGAAGCTTTCCTT. This chain uses TRBV7-2 with TRBJ1-1, with D unclear. Trimming removed 2 bases from V and 4 bases from J, with 11 bases in between. CDR3 length: 14 amino acids. CDR1 is SGHTA, CDR2 FQGNSA, per germline.

This clonotype was detected only a few times. The V gene is TRBV29-1, the J gene TRBJ2-5; D unresolved. The J call may be in error: the DNA end matches TRBJ2-1 better. Germline-derived CDR1 and CDR2 are SQVTM and ANQGSEA. The CDR3 is 16 amino acids. CDR3 sequence reads: CSVDGSAATPYNEQFF. CDR3 coding DNA: TGCAGCGTTGATGGTTCTGCCGCAACGCCATACAATGAGCAGTTCTTC.

This sequence joins TRBV7-9 and TRBJ2-7, with D perhaps TRBD1 (5 bases). CDR3 length: 14 residues. V was trimmed by 7 bases and J by 5 bases, leaving 18 bases between them. Germline V CDR1 and CDR2: SEHNR, FQNEAQ (reference sequence). The CDR3 sequence is CASTQGPDRDEQYF. The CDR3 coding sequence is TGTGCCAGCACCCAGGGTCCAGATCGGGACGAGCAGTACTTC.

This clonotype was seen a handful of times. This chain uses TRBV9 with TRBJ2-3; no clear D. The CDR3 is made up of 18 amino acids. Germline V gene lookup returns CDR1 SGDLS and CDR2 YYNGEE. With 4 bases removed from V and 4 bases from J, the gap between germline ends came to 25 bases. CDR3 in amino acids: CASSRNLRAPRRADTQYF. The CDR3 DNA sequence: TGTGCCAGCAGCCGCAACCTCCGGGCCCCGCGAAGGGCAGATACGCAGTATTTT.

The chain combines TRBV5-1 with TRBJ2-5, with no clear D. V dropped 0 bases and J dropped 5 bases, with 14 bases sitting between them. The CDR3 loop spans 15 amino acids. Per germline, CDR1 SGHRS and CDR2 YFSETQ. The CDR3, as DNA: TGCGCCAGCAGCTTGGATTCCGCGGAGTGGGAGACCCAGTACTTC. Translation gives CASSLDSAEWETQYF.

The rearrangement links TRBV29-1 to TRBJ1-4; 11 bases are shared with TRBD1. CDR3 length: 16 residues. Germline V gives CDR1 SQVTM, CDR2 ANQGSEA. V dropped 3 bases and J dropped 3; count of bases not matched to a gene: 6. CDR3 residues: CSVDIGQGAANEKLFF. The CDR3 coding sequence is TGCAGCGTTGACATAGGACAGGGGGCAGCTAATGAAAAACTGTTTTTT.

The genes are TRBV29-1 and TRBJ2-5; no clear D. Germline-derived CDR1 and CDR2 are SQVTM and ANQGSEA. The V and J ends lost 0 bases and 5 bases respectively, with 13 bases between them. The CDR3 has 14 residues. CDR3 nucleotides: TGCAGCGTTGAAGATCTTATAGGGTCGGAGACCCAGTACTTC. Protein sequence: CSVEDLIGSETQYF. Looking up the rest from reference TRBV29-1 and TRBJ2-5 gives the full variable domain: SAVISQKPSRDICQRGTSLTIQCQVDSQVTMMFWYRQQPGQSLTLIATANQGSEATYESGFVIDKFPISRPNLTFSTLTVSNMSPEDSSIYLCSVEDLIGSETQYFGPGTRLLVL.

There are a few counts of this clonotype. Written as DNA, the CDR3 is TGTGCCAGCAGCGGAAGCGGCTACGAGCAGTACTTC. Its protein is CASSGSGYEQYF. The V and J genes are TRBV7-8 and TRBJ2-7; TRBD2 might be the D (5 bases). The germline gives CDR1 SGHVS, CDR2 FQNEAQ. This CDR3 region has 12 residues. The V gene lost 5 bases and the J gene lost 3 bases, with 8 bases spanning the gap.

This clonotype was detected only once. The chain has TRBV28 and TRBJ2-1; TRBD2 matches 7 bases. With V trimmed by 6 bases and J by 4 bases, 12 bases remained unmatched. CDR3 length equals 16 residues. From germline, CDR1 is MDHEN and CDR2 SYDVKM. CDR3 in amino acids: CASSPLLARTYNEQFF. DNA for the CDR3: TGTGCCAGCAGCCCCCTACTAGCGCGAACATACAATGAGCAGTTCTTC. Together with reference TRBV28 and TRBJ2-1, the CDR3 gives the full variable domain: DVKVTQSSRYLVKRTGEKVFLECVQDMDHENMFWYRQDPGLGLRLIYFSYDVKMKEKGDIPEGYSVSREKKERFSLILESASTNQTSMYLCASSPLLARTYNEQFFGPGTRLTVL.

This clonotype was detected only a few times. CDR3 in DNA: TGTGCCAGCAGCTCCTCCGACAGGAGCGTGAAGACCCAGTACTTC. Its translation is CASSSSDRSVKTQYF. The V call is TRBV12-3 or TRBV12-4, the J call TRBJ2-1; D possibly corresponds to TRBD1 (6 bases). The J call is in doubt because the DNA end fits TRBJ2-5 better. CDR3 length: 15 amino acids.

The rearrangement joins TRBV9 to TRBJ2-3; D perhaps matches TRBD1 (6 bases). V was trimmed by 4 bases and J by 0 bases, leaving 21 bases between them. The CDR3 has 18 residues. Germline CDR1 reads SGDLS; CDR2 reads YYNGEE. CDR3 in DNA: TGTGCCAGCAGCTCCCCCATCACGGACAGTTTTAGCACAGATACGCAGTATTTT. This gives the protein CASSSPITDSFSTDTQYF.

This clonotype was counted between two and nine times. This chain uses TRBV12-3 or TRBV12-4 with TRBJ2-1; the match to TRBD1 covers 7 bases. CDR3 length equals 17 residues. Trimming took 4 bases from V and 4 from J; bases not matched to a gene: 13. CDR3 loop: CASSSTSGGSLYNEQFF. Written as DNA, the CDR3 is TGTGCCAGCAGTTCCACCTCAGGGGGATCCCTTTACAATGAGCAGTTCTTC.

This clonotype was observed at least ten times. The chain carries TRBV7-2 and TRBJ2-1; 8 bases match TRBD1. With 5 bases clipped from V and 8 bases from J, the junction kept 5 bases outside the gene matches. Germline lookup yields CDR1 SGHTA and CDR2 FQGNSA. The CDR3 length is 13 residues. The CDR3 is CASSIQGGDEQFF. DNA for the CDR3: TGTGCCAGCAGCATACAGGGGGGAGATGAGCAGTTCTTC.

V is TRBV20-1 and J is TRBJ1-2, with D unresolved. The germline V gene has CDR1 DFQATT and CDR2 SNEGSKA (reference sequence). This CDR3 region has 12 residues. Trimming pared 6 bases from V and 5 bases from J, leaving 13 bases between. The CDR3 bases are TGCAGTGCCAAAACGTCCCTTTATGGCTACACCTTC. Translation: CSAKTSLYGYTF.

This clonotype occurred a few times. The rearrangement uses TRBV6-1 and TRBJ1-5; D possibly corresponds to TRBD1 (5 bases). Looked up from germline, CDR1 is MNHNS and CDR2 is SASEGT. The CDR3 totals 19 residues. V lost 5 bases to trimming and J lost 0 bases, with 23 bases between them. CDR3 residues: CASSRSGPGRGSSNQPQHF. The CDR3 DNA is TGTGCCAGCAGTCGGTCGGGGCCCGGGCGCGGGAGTAGCAATCAGCCCCAGCATTTT.

The table lists this clonotype with a few counts. The J gene is TRBJ1-2, the V gene TRBV7-2; 7 bases agree with TRBD1. With 5 bases clipped from V and 4 bases from J, the junction kept 10 bases outside the gene matches. Germline values: CDR1 SGHTA, CDR2 FQGNSA. The CDR3 contains 15 residues. The DNA of the CDR3 is TGTGCCAGCAGCGCATCCAGGGGGTTGATCTATGGCTACACCTTC. It translates to CASSASRGLIYGYTF.

V usage is TRBV25-1 and J usage is TRBJ1-4; a weak D match, TRBD1 (6 bases). V gave up 5 bases and J gave up 8 bases, with 12 bases separating them. The V gene's germline CDR1 is MGHDK and CDR2 SYGVNS. This CDR3 is 13 amino acids long. The CDR3 spells CASSWGLREKLFF. DNA for the CDR3: TGTGCCAGCAGTTGGGGGCTTCGGGAAAAACTGTTTTTT.